This T cell receptor (beta chain) comes out of a study of patients and donors after allogeneic stem cell transplantation. Only a few counts were recorded for this clonotype. Trimming cost V 0 bases and J 5 bases, with 22 bases left between them. Germline assignment: CDR1 DFQATT and CDR2 SNEGSKA (reference sequence). This CDR3 is 17 amino acids long. MiXCR was run by TCRdb on the RT-PCR reads, yielding one entry per CDR3 protein. The sample includes about a million distinct CDR3 sequences, under 20% of them seen just once. The V and J genes are TRBV20-1 and TRBJ2-5, with TRBD2 as a possible D gene (7 bases). The sample was blood, either unsorted or a sorted T cell fraction (not recorded which). The sequence derives from a human donor who was either an allogeneic HSCT recipient or a stem cell or donor lymphocyte infusion donor (not recorded which). It is not recorded whose cells these are; they may come from a transplant donor. For the CDR3, the DNA is TGCAGTGCTAGAGATCCAGGAGAAGGGGGAGGGCGGGAGACCCAGTACTTC. This translates into CSARDPGEGGGRETQYF.